The rows below give T cell receptor beta chains drawn from one sample of a study of CD8+ T cells in alopecia areata. The repertoire was sequenced with immunoSEQ multiplex PCR; TCRdb's copy has only in-frame clones and lacks some. The data show 100,000 to 140,000 clones, with about 83% seen just once and 24% held by the top ten. Sequencing used CD8+ T cells sorted from blood, obtained at week 24, from a patient treated with tofacitinib. The receptors were gathered from a human donor with alopecia areata. CDR3s include the opening cysteine and the closing phenylalanine or tryptophan. A D gene is named only where the DNA matches it firmly. Some rows have no size entry. The others give once, few or many, or a class for an expanded clone.

clone size: few
J gene: TRBJ2-5
V gene: TRBV10-2
D gene: .
CDR3 DNA: TGCGCCAGCAGTGAGTTCGGGGATTGGGGAGAGACCCAGTACTTC
CDR3 protein: CASSEFGDWGETQYF

clone size: .
J gene: TRBJ2-3
V gene: TRBV12-5
D gene: TRBD2
CDR3 DNA: TGTGCTAGTGGACCCTTAGCGGGGGGGAGCACAGATACGCAGTATTTT
CDR3 protein: CASGPLAGGSTDTQYF

clone size: .
J gene: TRBJ2-5
V gene: TRBV7-6
D gene: .
CDR3 DNA: TGTGCCAGCAGCTTAGTGGAGGGCCAAGAGACCCAGTACTTC
CDR3 protein: CASSLVEGQETQYF

clone size: few
J gene: TRBJ1-1
V gene: TRBV29-1
D gene: .
CDR3 DNA: TGCTGTTTTTCTGCCGGAGAACCTGAAGCTTTCTTT
CDR3 protein: CCFSAGEPEAFF

clone size: .
J gene: TRBJ2-5
V gene: TRBV5-1
D gene: TRBD2
CDR3 DNA: TGCGCCAGCAGCAGTGGACTAGCGGGGGGGCCAGAGACCCAGTACTTC
CDR3 protein: CASSSGLAGGPETQYF

clone size: .
J gene: TRBJ2-5
V gene: TRBV23-1
D gene: TRBD1
CDR3 DNA: TGCGCCAGCAGTCGGTGGATCGAGCCAGGGGGATCCCAAGAGACCCAGTACTTC
CDR3 protein: CASSRWIEPGGSQETQYF

clone size: .
J gene: TRBJ2-1
V gene: TRBV30
D gene: .
CDR3 DNA: TGTGCCTGGAGTGGAGGAACCTACAATGAGCAGTTCTTC
CDR3 protein: CAWSGGTYNEQFF

clone size: .
J gene: TRBJ2-2
V gene: TRBV5-4
D gene: .
CDR3 DNA: TGTGCCAGCAGGCCAGGGGCCTCCGGGGAGCTGTTTTTT
CDR3 protein: CASRPGASGELFF

clone size: few
J gene: TRBJ2-2
V gene: TRBV29-1
D gene: TRBD2
CDR3 DNA: TGCAGCGTTGAAGTTACTAGCGGGGGGGCCGGGGAGCTGTTTTTT
CDR3 protein: CSVEVTSGGAGELFF

clone size: .
J gene: TRBJ2-1
V gene: TRBV5-6
D gene: .
CDR3 DNA: TGTGCCAGCAGTTTTCCCCACAATGAGCAGTTCTTC
CDR3 protein: CASSFPHNEQFF

clone size: .
J gene: TRBJ2-7
V gene: TRBV14
D gene: .
CDR3 DNA: TGTGCCAGCAGCCCTGGACGGACCTACGAGCAGTACTTC
CDR3 protein: CASSPGRTYEQYF

clone size: .
J gene: TRBJ2-3
V gene: TRBV5-6
D gene: TRBD2
CDR3 DNA: TGTGCCAGCAGCTCGGGACTACCAGAGCAGTATTTT
CDR3 protein: CASSSGLPEQYF

clone size: .
J gene: TRBJ1-1
V gene: TRBV27
D gene: .
CDR3 DNA: TGTGCCAGCAGTTTATGGCTGAACACTGAAGCTTTCTTT
CDR3 protein: CASSLWLNTEAFF

clone size: .
J gene: TRBJ1-1
V gene: TRBV5-6
D gene: .
CDR3 DNA: TGTGCCAGCAGCTTAGGGGACAATGAAGCTTTCTTT
CDR3 protein: CASSLGDNEAFF

clone size: .
J gene: TRBJ1-2
V gene: TRBV19
D gene: .
CDR3 DNA: TGTGCCAGTAGTATACAGGGTAACTATGGCTACACCTTC
CDR3 protein: CASSIQGNYGYTF